This TCR beta chain was sequenced in a study of blood T cell repertoires in COVID-19. The CDR3 extends over 14 amino acids. The germline gives CDR1 MNHNS, CDR2 SASEGT. Between the trimmed V and J ends, which lost 5 bases and 0 bases, there was a span of 10 bases. As processed by the authors: Estimation of nucleated cell counts relied on the amplification of reference gene primers. Assay used: immunoSEQ multiplex PCR; TCRdb lists only in-frame clones, some missing. The D gene and trimming were derived from the DNA, and the V and J assignments and clone size from that table. Of about 53,000 clones listed, roughly 85% are singletons.

Sequencing used peripheral blood. The chain carries TRBV6-1 and TRBJ1-1; D remains ambiguous. This receptor was obtained from an older man with acute or convalescent COVID-19. As DNA, the CDR3 is TGTGCCAGCAGTTCCGGTCTGTTGAACACTGAAGCTTTCTTT. It specifies CASSSGLLNTEAFF.